This record looks at one T cell receptor (beta chain) sequence and its context. What it binds is unknown. The CDR3 contains 12 residues. The germline V gene encodes CDR1 SNHLY and CDR2 FYNNEI. V was cut by 5 bases and J by 5 bases, with 9 bases left in between. The source of the sample is a study of cytomegalovirus exposure and HLA in healthy donors. Regarding the study as a whole: Most subjects' HLA-A and HLA-B alleles were reportedly predicted from TCR beta sequences. What was likely a sequencing artifact was a cluster of highly shared sequence variants. A prior analysis recorded that most TCR beta V segments were productive about 90% or about 30% of the time.

Amplification used 60 Vbeta primers and 13 Jbeta primers. The assay was immunoSEQ multiplex PCR, and TCRdb's table has in-frame clones only and misses some. The data contain around 150,000 clones, more than 65% of them singletons. The genes are TRBV2 and TRBJ1-1; no reliable D call. The sequencing input was PBMCs. This receptor was taken from a woman aged 40 to 50 in good health and CMV-seropositive. CDR3 amino acids: CASSPPRTEAFF. The CDR3, as DNA: TGTGCCAGCAGTCCCCCGAGAACTGAAGCTTTCTTT.